What follows are 18 T cell receptor beta chains derived from one specimen sequenced in a study of technical replicates of blood from a handful of donors. TCRdb keeps only in-frame clones here, not all; method: immunoSEQ multiplex PCR. The table has some 98,000 clones, more than 90% seen once. What was sequenced was T cells isolated from PBMCs. These TCRs come from a human donor in good health.

This sequence joins TRBV6-1 and TRBJ2-2; TRBD1 matches 8 bases. The CDR3 length is 19 residues. V lost 3 bases to trimming and J lost 4 bases; unmatched junction nucleotides: 16. The V gene's germline CDR1 is MNHNS and CDR2 SASEGT. The CDR3 DNA is TGTGCCAGCAGTGAGTTATCGCTGGGACAGGAAGAAATCACCGGGGAGCTGTTTTTT. Residues: CASSELSLGQEEITGELFF.

The V and J genes are TRBV7-9 and TRBJ1-5, with TRBD1 matching over 9 bases. The CDR3 loop spans 14 amino acids. V was clipped by 5 bases and J by 7 bases; unmatched bases: 6. Germline-derived CDR1 and CDR2 are SEHNR and FQNEAQ (reference sequence). Here the CDR3 reads CASSKQGAEQPQHF. CDR3 bases: TGTGCCAGCAGCAAACAGGGGGCCGAGCAGCCCCAGCATTTT. Filled out from reference TRBV7-9 and TRBJ1-5, the complete variable domain reads DTGVSQNPRHKITKRGQNVTFRCDPISEHNRLYWYRQTLGQGPEFLTYFQNEAQLEKSRLLSDRFSAERPKGSFSTLEIQRTEQGDSAMYLCASSKQGAEQPQHFGDGTRLSIL.

The DNA for the CDR3 is TGTGCTAGTGCTACACAGGGAGGGACAGAGACCCAGTACTTC. It codes for CASATQGGTETQYF. V and J are TRBV12-5 and TRBJ2-5, with D possibly TRBD2 on 7 matching bases. This CDR3 spans 14 amino acids. The V gene's germline CDR1 is LGHNT and CDR2 FRNRAP. V lost 7 bases, J lost 4 bases, and 16 bases lay in between.

The rearrangement uses TRBV29-1 and TRBJ2-1; no reliable D call. Looked up from germline, CDR1 is SQVTM and CDR2 is ANQGSEA. V dropped 2 bases and J dropped 10 bases, with 18 bases sitting between them. The CDR3 has 14 amino acids. The chain's CDR3 is CSVERGVVGGEQFF. The CDR3 DNA reads TGCAGCGTTGAACGAGGAGTTGTCGGCGGAGAGCAGTTCTTC.

This sequence joins TRBV6-6 and TRBJ1-1, with 12 bases that match TRBD1. The CDR3 runs to 16 residues. V was clipped by 5 bases and J by 3 bases; unmatched bases: 7. Germline V CDR1 and CDR2: MNHNY, SVGAGI (reference sequence). CDR3 residues: CASSPRDRGLDTEAFF. DNA for the CDR3: TGTGCCAGCAGTCCCCGGGACAGGGGGCTTGACACTGAAGCTTTCTTT.

The chain combines TRBV4-1 with TRBJ2-7; D is unresolved. The CDR3 totals 14 residues. Per germline, CDR1 MGHRA and CDR2 YSYEKL. V dropped 8 bases and J dropped 0 bases, with 14 bases sitting between them. The CDR3 protein is CASSGSVVSYEQYF. Written as DNA, the CDR3 is TGCGCCAGCTCAGGATCAGTCGTCTCCTACGAGCAGTACTTC.

This chain links TRBV5-1 with TRBJ2-7; D gene uncertain. The V gene's germline CDR1 is SGHRS and CDR2 YFSETQ. This CDR3 comprises 13 residues. Trimming pared 2 bases from V and 3 bases from J, leaving 9 bases between. CDR3: CASSFDDNYEQYF. The CDR3 nucleotides read TGCGCCAGCAGCTTCGACGACAACTACGAGCAGTACTTC.

The V call is TRBV6-5, the J call TRBJ2-1; TRBD1 agrees at 9 bases. Germline CDR1 MNHEY, CDR2 SVGAGI. J was trimmed by 8 bases and V by 0 bases; bases with no gene match: 5. This CDR3 comprises 15 residues. Here the CDR3 DNA reads TGTGCCAGCAGTTACTCTGGACAGGGGTTTGATGAGCAGTTCTTC. Its protein product is CASSYSGQGFDEQFF.

Written as DNA, the CDR3 is TGTGCCAGCAGCCGACCGGGACAGGGCTTTGGGTCCCGCCCTTACGAGCAGTACTTC. It yields the protein CASSRPGQGFGSRPYEQYF. The J gene is TRBJ2-7, the V gene TRBV28, with 9 bases identical to TRBD1. V lost 6 bases and J lost 4; bases outside the gene matches: 22. CDR1 is MDHEN and CDR2 is SYDVKM in the germline V gene. The CDR3 covers 19 residues.

This clone has only one observation. The V call is TRBV29-1, the J call TRBJ2-7; TRBD2 agrees at 12 bases. V lost 4 bases to trimming and J lost 5 bases; unmatched junction nucleotides: 9. Germline CDR1 and CDR2: SQVTM and ANQGSEA. The CDR3 is 15 residues long. In DNA, the CDR3 is TGCAGCGTTGCCGCAAGACTAGCGGGAGTTGACGAGCAGTACTTC. Amino acid sequence: CSVAARLAGVDEQYF.

The V gene is TRBV7-9, the J gene TRBJ2-4; TRBD1 matches 8 bases. Germline V gene data show CDR1 as SEHNR and CDR2 as FQNEAQ (reference sequence). The V and J ends lost 5 bases and 6 bases, in that order; junction bases with no gene match: 18. The CDR3 has 18 amino acids. The CDR3 DNA sequence: TGTGCCAGCAGCCCAGACCCGGGCCAGGGGGCTATTGTAAACATTCAGTACTTC. Translated: CASSPDPGQGAIVNIQYF.

The V call is TRBV2, the J call TRBJ1-5; D not certain. Germline CDR1 reads SNHLY; CDR2 reads FYNNEI. Between the trimmed V and J ends, which lost 7 bases and 0 bases, there was a span of 16 bases. The CDR3 totals 16 residues. CDR3 region: CASTLMTGHSNQPQHF. CDR3 bases: TGTGCCAGCACCCTAATGACGGGTCATAGCAATCAGCCCCAGCATTTT.

The rearrangement joins TRBV5-4 to TRBJ2-7; a weak D match, TRBD2 (5 bases). CDR3 length equals 15 residues. Deletions cut 5 bases from V and 0 bases from J, with 15 bases between. CDR1 is SGHNT and CDR2 is YYREEE in the germline V gene (reference sequence). The CDR3 coding sequence is TGTGCCAGCAGTTCGGAGGTAGGCCGCTCCTACGAGCAGTACTTC. Its protein is CASSSEVGRSYEQYF.

The CDR3, as DNA: TGTGCCAGCACAGGGCAAAAGAATGAGCAGTTCTTC. Its translation is CASTGQKNEQFF. The rearrangement joins TRBV27 to TRBJ2-1; D perhaps matches TRBD1 (5 bases). V was shortened by 7 bases and J by 7 bases, with 11 bases between the two germline ends. CDR1 and CDR2 (germline): MNHEY, SMNVEV (reference sequence). The CDR3 runs 12 residues.

This chain joins TRBV10-1 and TRBJ1-5; 7 bases are shared with TRBD1. The CDR3 is 17 amino acids. CDR1 and CDR2 from the germline V gene are WNHNN and SYGVQD (reference sequence). After removal of 4 bases from V and 2 bases from J, the junction contained 11 bases not matched to a gene. CDR3 in amino acids: CASSADRVGGGNQPQHF. CDR3 nucleotide sequence: TGCGCCAGCAGTGCCGACAGGGTCGGTGGAGGCAATCAGCCCCAGCATTTT.

The chain joins TRBV5-8 to TRBJ1-4; no definite D call. The CDR3 has 14 amino acids. Germline V CDR1 and CDR2: SGHTS, YDEGEE. V gave up 3 bases and J gave up 4 bases, with 10 bases separating them. CDR3 region: CASSWGEGNEKLFF. DNA of the CDR3: TGTGCCAGCAGCTGGGGAGAGGGTAATGAAAAACTGTTTTTT.

The rearrangement links TRBV11-3 to TRBJ1-1; the D gene is possibly TRBD1 (5 bases). The V end lost 2 bases, the J end lost 8 bases, and 9 bases lay between the germline ends. Germline assignment: CDR1 SGHNT and CDR2 YENEEA. The CDR3 is 12 residues long. The CDR3 sequence: CASSLRGNEAFF. The CDR3 DNA reads TGTGCCAGCAGCTTAAGGGGAAACGAAGCTTTCTTT.

The chain recombines TRBV19 with TRBJ2-1; 8 bases line up with TRBD2. Germline V lookup: CDR1 LNHDA, CDR2 SQIVND (reference sequence). V lost 8 bases, J lost 0 bases, and 3 bases stayed unmatched. CDR3 length: 14 amino acids. In DNA, the CDR3 is TGTGCCAGTTCACTAGCGGACTCCTACAATGAGCAGTTCTTC. Protein: CASSLADSYNEQFF.